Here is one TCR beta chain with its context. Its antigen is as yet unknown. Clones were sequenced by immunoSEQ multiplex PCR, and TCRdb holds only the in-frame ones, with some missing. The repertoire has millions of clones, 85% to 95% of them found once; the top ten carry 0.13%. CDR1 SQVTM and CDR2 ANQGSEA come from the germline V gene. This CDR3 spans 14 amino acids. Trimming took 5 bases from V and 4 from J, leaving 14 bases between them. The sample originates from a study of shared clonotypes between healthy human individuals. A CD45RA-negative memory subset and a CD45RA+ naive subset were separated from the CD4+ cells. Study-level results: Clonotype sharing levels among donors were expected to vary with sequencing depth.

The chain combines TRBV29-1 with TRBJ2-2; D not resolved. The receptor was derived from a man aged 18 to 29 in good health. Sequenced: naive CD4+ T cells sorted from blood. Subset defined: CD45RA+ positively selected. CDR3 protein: CSVRGLLSTGELFF. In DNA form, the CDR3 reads TGCAGCGTTAGAGGCCTGCTTAGCACCGGGGAGCTGTTTTTT.